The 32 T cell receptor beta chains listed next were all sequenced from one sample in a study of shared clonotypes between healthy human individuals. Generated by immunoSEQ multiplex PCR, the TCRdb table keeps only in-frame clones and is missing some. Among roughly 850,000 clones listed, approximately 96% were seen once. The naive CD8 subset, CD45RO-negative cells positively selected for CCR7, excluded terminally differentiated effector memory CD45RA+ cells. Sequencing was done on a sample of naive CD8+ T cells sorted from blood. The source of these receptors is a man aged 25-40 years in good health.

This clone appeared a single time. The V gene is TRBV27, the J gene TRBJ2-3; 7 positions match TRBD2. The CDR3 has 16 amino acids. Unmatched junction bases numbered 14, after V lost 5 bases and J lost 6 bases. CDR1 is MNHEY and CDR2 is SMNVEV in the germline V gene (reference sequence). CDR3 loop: CASSLNPGLETDTQYF. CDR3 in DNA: TGTGCCAGCAGTCTAAACCCCGGACTAGAGACGGATACGCAGTATTTT.

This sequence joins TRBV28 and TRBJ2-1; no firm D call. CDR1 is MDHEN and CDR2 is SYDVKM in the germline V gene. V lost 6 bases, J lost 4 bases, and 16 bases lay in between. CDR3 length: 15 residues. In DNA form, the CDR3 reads TGTGCCAGCAGACCCGGTGGGGATTCGTACAATGAGCAGTTCTTC. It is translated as CASRPGGDSYNEQFF.

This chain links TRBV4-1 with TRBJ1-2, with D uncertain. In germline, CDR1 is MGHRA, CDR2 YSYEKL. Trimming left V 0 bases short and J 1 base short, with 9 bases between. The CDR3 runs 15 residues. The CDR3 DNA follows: TGCGCCAGCAGCCAAGATTCGGGAAATAACTATGGCTACACCTTC. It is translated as CASSQDSGNNYGYTF.

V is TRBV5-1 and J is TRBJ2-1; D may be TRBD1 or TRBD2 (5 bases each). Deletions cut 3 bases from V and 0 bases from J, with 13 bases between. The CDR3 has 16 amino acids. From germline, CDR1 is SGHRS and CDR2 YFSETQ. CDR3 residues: CASSSRDGVSYNEQFF. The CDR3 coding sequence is TGCGCCAGCAGCTCCCGGGACGGGGTCTCCTACAATGAGCAGTTCTTC.

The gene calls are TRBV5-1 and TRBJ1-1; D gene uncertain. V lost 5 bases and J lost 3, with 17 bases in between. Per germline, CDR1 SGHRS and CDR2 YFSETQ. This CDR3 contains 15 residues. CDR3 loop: CASRLRMGRDTEAFF. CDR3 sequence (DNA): TGCGCCAGCAGACTCCGAATGGGGAGAGACACTGAAGCTTTCTTT.

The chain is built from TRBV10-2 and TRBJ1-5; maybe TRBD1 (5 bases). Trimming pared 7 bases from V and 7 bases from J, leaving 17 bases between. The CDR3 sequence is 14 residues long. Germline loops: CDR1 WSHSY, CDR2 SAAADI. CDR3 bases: TGCGCCAGCACCGCGGGGGGAGCAGAGCAGCCCCAGCATTTT. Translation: CASTAGGAEQPQHF.

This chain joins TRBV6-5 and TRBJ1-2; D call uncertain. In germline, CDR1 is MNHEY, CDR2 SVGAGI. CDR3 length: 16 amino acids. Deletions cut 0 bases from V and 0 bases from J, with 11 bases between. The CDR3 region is CASSYSFVRANYGYTF. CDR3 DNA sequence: TGTGCCAGCAGTTACTCGTTTGTTCGAGCTAACTATGGCTACACCTTC.

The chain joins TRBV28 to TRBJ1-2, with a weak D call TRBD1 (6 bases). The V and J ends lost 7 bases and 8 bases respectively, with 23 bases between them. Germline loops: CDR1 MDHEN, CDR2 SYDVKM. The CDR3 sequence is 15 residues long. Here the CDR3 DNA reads TGTGCCAGCAAACGAGCCGGGACAAATGATAGGGGCTACACCTTC. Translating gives CASKRAGTNDRGYTF.

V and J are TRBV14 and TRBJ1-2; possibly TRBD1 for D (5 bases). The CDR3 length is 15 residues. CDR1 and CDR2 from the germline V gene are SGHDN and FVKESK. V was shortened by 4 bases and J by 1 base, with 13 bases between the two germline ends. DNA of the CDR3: TGTGCCAGCAGCCCAGGACACCCGAGTAACTATGGCTACACCTTC. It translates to CASSPGHPSNYGYTF. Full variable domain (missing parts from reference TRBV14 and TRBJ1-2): EAGVTQFPSHSVIEKGQTVTLRCDPISGHDNLYWYRRVMGKEIKFLLHFVKESKQDESGMPNNRFLAERTGGTYSTLKVQPAELEDSGVYFCASSPGHPSNYGYTFGSGTRLTVV.

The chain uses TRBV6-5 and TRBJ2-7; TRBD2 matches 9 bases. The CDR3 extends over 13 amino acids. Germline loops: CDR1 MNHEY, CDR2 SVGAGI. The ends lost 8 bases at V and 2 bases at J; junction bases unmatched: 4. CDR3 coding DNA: TGTGCCAGCCGACTAGCGGCCCCCTACGAGCAGTACTTC. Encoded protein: CASRLAAPYEQYF.

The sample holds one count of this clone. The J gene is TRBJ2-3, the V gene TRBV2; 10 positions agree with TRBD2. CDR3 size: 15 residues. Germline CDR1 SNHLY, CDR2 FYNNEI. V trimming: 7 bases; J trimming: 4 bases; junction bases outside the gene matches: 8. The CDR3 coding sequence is TGTGCCAGCATAGAAAGCGGGAGGGCCGCAGATACGCAGTATTTT. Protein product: CASIESGRAADTQYF. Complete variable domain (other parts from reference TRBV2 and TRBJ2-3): EPEVTQTPSHQVTQMGQEVILRCVPISNHLYFYWYRQILGQKVEFLVSFYNNEISEKSEIFDDQFSVERPDGSNFTLKIRSTKLEDSAMYFCASIESGRAADTQYFGPGTRLTVL.

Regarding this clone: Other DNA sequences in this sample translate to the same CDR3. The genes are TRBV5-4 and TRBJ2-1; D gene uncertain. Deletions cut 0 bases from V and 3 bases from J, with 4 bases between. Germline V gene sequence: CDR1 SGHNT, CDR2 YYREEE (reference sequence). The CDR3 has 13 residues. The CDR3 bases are TGTGCCAGCAGCTTGGCTGACTACAATGAGCAGTTCTTC. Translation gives CASSLADYNEQFF.

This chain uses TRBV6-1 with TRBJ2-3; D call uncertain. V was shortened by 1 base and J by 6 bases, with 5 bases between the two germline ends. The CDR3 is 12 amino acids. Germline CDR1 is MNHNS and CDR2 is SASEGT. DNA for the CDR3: TGTGCCAGCAGTGAAGTCCCGGATACGCAGTATTTT. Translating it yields CASSEVPDTQYF.

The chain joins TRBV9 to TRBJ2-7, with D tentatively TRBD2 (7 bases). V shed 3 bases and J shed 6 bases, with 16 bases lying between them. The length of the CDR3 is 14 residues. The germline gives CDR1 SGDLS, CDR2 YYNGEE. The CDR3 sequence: CASSETGGGSEQYF. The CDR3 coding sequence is TGTGCCAGCAGCGAAACGGGGGGCGGGAGCGAGCAGTACTTC.

The CDR3: CASSPLAWSPRETQYF. The CDR3 nucleotides are TGTGCCAGCAGTCCCCTGGCGTGGTCCCCGCGGGAGACCCAGTACTTC. The V call is TRBV6-4, the J call TRBJ2-5, with D uncertain. Germline loops: CDR1 MRHNA, CDR2 SNTAGT. This CDR3 region has 16 residues. The V end lost 5 bases, the J end lost 5 bases, and 21 bases lay between the germline ends.

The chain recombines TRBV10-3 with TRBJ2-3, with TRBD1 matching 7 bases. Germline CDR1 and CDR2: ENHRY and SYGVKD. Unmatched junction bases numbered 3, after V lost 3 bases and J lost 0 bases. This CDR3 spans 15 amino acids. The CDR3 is CAISDDRVSTDTQYF. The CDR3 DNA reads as TGTGCCATCAGTGACGACAGGGTGAGCACAGATACGCAGTATTTT.

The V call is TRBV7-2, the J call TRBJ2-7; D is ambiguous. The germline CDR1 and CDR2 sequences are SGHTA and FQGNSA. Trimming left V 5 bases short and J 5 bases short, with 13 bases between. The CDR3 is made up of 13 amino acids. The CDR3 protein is CASSVIGIDEQYF. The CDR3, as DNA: TGTGCCAGCAGCGTGATAGGGATCGACGAGCAGTACTTC. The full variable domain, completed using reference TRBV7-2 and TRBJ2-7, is GAGVSQSPSNKVTEKGKDVELRCDPISGHTALYWYRQSLGQGLEFLIYFQGNSAPDKSGLPSDRFSAERTGGSVSTLTIQRTQQEDSAVYLCASSVIGIDEQYFGPGTRLTVT.

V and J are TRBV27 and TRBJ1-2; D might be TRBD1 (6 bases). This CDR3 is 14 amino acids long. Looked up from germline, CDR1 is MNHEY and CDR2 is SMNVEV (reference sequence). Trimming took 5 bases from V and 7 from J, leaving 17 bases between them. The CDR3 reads CASSVDRSPGGYTF. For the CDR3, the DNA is TGTGCCAGCAGTGTAGACAGGTCCCCGGGTGGCTACACCTTC.

The CDR3 here is CASRPDPNTEAFF. The CDR3 region has the DNA TGCGCCAGCCGACCTGATCCGAACACTGAAGCTTTCTTT. The rearrangement joins TRBV5-1 to TRBJ1-1; D is unresolved. Trimming cost V 7 bases and J 1 base, with 11 bases left between them. Per germline, CDR1 SGHRS and CDR2 YFSETQ. This CDR3 has 13 residues.

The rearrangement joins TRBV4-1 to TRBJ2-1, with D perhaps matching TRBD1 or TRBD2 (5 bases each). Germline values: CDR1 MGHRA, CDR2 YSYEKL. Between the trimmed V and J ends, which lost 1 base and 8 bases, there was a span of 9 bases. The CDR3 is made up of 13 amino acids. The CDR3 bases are TGCGCCAGCAGCCAAGGGGGCGGGTATGAGCAGTTCTTC. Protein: CASSQGGGYEQFF.

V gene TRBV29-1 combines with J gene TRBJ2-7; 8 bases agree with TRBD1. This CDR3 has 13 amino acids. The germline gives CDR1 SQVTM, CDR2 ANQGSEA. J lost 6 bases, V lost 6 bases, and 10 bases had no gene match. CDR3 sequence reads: CSVIQGVSVEQYF. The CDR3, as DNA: TGCAGCGTGATACAGGGGGTCAGCGTCGAGCAGTACTTC.

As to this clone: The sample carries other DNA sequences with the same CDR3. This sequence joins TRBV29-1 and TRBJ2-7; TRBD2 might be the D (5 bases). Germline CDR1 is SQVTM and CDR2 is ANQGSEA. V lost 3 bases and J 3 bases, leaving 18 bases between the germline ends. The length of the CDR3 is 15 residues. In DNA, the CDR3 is TGCAGCGTTGAGCTTCTGGGCCGGGAAAGCTACGAGCAGTACTTC. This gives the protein CSVELLGRESYEQYF.

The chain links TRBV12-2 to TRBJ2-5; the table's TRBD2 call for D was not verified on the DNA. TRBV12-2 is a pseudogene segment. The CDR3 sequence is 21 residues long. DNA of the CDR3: TGTGCAAGTCCCCCCCACTATCCCGGGACTAGCGGGAGGAGGAGCCAAGAGACCCAGTACTTC. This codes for CASPPHYPGTSGRRSQETQYF.

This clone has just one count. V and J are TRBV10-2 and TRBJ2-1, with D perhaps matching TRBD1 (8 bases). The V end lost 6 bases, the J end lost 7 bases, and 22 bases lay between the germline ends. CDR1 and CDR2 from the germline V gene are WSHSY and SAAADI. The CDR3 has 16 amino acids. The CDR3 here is CASRRGSGGEMNEQFF. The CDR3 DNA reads TGCGCCAGCAGGCGGGGGTCAGGGGGCGAAATGAATGAGCAGTTCTTC.

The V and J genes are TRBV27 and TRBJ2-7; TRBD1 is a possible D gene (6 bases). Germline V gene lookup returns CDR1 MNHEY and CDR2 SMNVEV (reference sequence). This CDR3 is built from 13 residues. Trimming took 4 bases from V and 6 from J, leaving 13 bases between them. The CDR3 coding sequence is TGTGCCAGCAGTTATGGGGGCTCGGGCGAGCAGTACTTC. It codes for CASSYGGSGEQYF.

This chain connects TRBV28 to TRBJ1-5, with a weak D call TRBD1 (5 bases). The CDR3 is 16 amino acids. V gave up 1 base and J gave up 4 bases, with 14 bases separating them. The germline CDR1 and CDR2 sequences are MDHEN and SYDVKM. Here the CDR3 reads CASSLFGDPWNQPQHF. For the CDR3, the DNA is TGTGCCAGCAGTTTATTCGGGGACCCCTGGAATCAGCCCCAGCATTTT.

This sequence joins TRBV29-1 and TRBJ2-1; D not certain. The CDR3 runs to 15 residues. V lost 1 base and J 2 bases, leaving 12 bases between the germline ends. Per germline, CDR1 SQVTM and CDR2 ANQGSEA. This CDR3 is CSVEGAMGTYNEQFF. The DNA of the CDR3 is TGCAGCGTTGAAGGGGCCATGGGGACCTACAATGAGCAGTTCTTC.

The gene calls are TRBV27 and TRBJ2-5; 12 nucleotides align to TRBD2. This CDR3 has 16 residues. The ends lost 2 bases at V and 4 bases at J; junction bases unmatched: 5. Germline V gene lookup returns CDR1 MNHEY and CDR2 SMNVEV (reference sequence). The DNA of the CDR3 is TGTGCCAGCAGTTTACTAGCGGGAGGGCCTTTAGAGACCCAGTACTTC. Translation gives CASSLLAGGPLETQYF.

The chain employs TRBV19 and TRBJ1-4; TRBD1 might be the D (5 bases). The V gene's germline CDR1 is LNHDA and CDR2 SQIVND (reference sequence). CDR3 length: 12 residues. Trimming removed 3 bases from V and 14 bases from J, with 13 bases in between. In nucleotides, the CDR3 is TGTGCCAGTAGTATCGGGACCGCAATGCTGTTTTTT. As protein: CASSIGTAMLFF.

The CDR3 reads CASRGQLTYEQYF. The CDR3 DNA sequence: TGCGCCAGCAGGGGACAGCTGACTTACGAGCAGTACTTC. V and J are TRBV5-1 and TRBJ2-7; 7 positions match TRBD1. In germline, CDR1 is SGHRS, CDR2 YFSETQ. The CDR3 has 13 amino acids. Trimming took 5 bases from V and 4 from J; bases not matched to a gene: 6.

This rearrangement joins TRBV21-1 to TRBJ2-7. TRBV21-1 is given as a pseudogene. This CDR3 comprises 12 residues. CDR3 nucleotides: TGTGCCAGCATCAATGGTGGCTACGAGCAGTACTTC. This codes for CASINGGYEQYF.

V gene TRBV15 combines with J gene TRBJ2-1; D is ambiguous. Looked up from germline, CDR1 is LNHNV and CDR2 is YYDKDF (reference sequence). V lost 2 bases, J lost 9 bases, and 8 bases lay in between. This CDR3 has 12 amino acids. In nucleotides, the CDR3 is TGTGCCACCAGCAGAAACTACGGTGAGCAGTTCTTC. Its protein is CATSRNYGEQFF.